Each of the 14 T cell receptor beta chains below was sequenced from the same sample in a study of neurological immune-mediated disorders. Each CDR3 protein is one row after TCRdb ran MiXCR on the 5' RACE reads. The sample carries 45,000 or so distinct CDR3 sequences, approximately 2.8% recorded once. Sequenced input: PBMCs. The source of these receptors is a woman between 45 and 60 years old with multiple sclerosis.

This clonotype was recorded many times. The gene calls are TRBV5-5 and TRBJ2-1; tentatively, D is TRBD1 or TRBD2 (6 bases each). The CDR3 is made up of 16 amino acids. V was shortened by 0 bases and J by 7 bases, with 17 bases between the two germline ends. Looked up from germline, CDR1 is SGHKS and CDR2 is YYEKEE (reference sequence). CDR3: CASSLVMTGAGNEQFF. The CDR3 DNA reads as TGTGCCAGCAGCTTGGTTATGACGGGGGCGGGGAATGAGCAGTTCTTC.

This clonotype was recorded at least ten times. This CDR3 is CASGAWTGGRAFF. In nucleotides, the CDR3 is TGTGCTAGTGGAGCTTGGACAGGGGGCCGCGCTTTCTTT. The chain combines TRBV12-5 with TRBJ1-1; 11 bases match TRBD1. The V and J ends lost 6 bases and 11 bases, in that order; junction bases with no gene match: 8. The germline CDR1 and CDR2 sequences are LGHNT and FRNRAP. This CDR3 is 13 amino acids long.

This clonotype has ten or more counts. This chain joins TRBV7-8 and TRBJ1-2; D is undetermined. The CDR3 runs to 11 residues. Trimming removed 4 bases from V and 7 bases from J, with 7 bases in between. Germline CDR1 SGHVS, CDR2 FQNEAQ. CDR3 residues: CASSSAGGYTF. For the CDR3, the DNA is TGTGCCAGCAGCTCGGCGGGTGGCTACACCTTC.

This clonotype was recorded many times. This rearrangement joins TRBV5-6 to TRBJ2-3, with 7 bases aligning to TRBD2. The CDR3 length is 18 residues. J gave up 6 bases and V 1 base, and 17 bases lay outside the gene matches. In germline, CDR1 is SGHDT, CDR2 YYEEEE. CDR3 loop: CASSLSGPGGPFLDTQYF. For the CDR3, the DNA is TGTGCCAGCAGCTTGAGTGGCCCGGGAGGCCCTTTTCTCGATACGCAGTATTTT.

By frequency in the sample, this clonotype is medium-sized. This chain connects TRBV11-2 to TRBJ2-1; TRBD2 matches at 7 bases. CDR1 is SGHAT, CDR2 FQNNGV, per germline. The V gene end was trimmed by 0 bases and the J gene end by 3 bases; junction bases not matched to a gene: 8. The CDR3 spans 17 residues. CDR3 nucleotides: TGTGCCAGCAGCTTAGATAGGGTGGCTAGCGGCTACAATGAGCAGTTCTTC. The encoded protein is CASSLDRVASGYNEQFF.

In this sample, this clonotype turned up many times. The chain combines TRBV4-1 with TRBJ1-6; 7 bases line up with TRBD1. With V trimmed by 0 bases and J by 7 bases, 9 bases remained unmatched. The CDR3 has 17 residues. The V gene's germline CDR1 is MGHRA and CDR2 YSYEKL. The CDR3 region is CASSQEDLTGFNSPLHF. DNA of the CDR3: TGCGCCAGCAGCCAAGAAGACTTGACAGGGTTCAATTCACCCCTCCACTTT.

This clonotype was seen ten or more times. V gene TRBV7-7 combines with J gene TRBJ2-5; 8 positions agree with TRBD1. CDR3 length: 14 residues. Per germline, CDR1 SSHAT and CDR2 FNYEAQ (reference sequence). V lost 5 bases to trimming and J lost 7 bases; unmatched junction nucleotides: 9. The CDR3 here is CASSLRTGSGTQYF. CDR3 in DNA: TGTGCCAGCAGCCTTCGGACAGGGTCGGGGACCCAGTACTTC.

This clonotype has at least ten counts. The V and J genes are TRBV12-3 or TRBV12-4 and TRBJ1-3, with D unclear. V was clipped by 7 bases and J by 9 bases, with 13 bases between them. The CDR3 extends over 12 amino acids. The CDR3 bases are TGTGCCAGCACCCAAGAGAGGATCACCATATATTTT. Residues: CASTQERITIYF.

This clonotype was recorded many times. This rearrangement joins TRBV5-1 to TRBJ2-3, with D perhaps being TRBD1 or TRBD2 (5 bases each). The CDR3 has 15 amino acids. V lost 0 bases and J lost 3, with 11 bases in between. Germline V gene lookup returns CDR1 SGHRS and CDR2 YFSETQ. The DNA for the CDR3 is TGCGCCAGCAGCTTGGCCGTCGGGGCGACAGATACGCAGTATTTT. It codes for CASSLAVGATDTQYF.

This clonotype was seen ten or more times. CDR3 residues: CASSLEAGGSYEQYF. The CDR3 bases are TGTGCCAGCAGCTTAGAGGCGGGAGGAAGTTACGAGCAGTACTTC. The chain couples TRBV7-2 to TRBJ2-7; TRBD2 aligns across 8 bases. This CDR3 contains 15 residues. Germline V gives CDR1 SGHTA, CDR2 FQGNSA. Unmatched junction bases numbered 6, after V lost 1 base and J lost 4 bases.

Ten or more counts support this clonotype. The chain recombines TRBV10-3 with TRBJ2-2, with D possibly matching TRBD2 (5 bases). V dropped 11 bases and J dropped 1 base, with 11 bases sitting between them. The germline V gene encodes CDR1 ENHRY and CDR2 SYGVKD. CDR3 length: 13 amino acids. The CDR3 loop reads CAARRENTGELFF. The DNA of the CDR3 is TGTGCCGCCCGACGGGAGAACACCGGGGAGCTGTTTTTT.

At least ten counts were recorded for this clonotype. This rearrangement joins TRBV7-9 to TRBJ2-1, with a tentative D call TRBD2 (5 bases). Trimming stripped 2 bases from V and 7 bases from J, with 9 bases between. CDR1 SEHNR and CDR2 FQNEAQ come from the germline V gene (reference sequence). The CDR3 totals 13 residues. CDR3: CASSLQPGNEQFF. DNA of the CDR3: TGTGCCAGCAGCTTACAACCGGGGAATGAGCAGTTCTTC. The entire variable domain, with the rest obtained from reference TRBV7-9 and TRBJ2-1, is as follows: DTGVSQNPRHKITKRGQNVTFRCDPISEHNRLYWYRQTLGQGPEFLTYFQNEAQLEKSRLLSDRFSAERPKGSFSTLEIQRTEQGDSAMYLCASSLQPGNEQFFGPGTRLTVL.

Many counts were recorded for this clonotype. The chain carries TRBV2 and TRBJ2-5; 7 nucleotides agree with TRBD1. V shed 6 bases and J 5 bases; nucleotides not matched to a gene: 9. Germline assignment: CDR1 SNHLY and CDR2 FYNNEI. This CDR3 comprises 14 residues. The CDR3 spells CASSDRVMLETQYF. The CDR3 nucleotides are TGTGCCAGCAGCGACAGGGTTATGCTGGAGACCCAGTACTTC.

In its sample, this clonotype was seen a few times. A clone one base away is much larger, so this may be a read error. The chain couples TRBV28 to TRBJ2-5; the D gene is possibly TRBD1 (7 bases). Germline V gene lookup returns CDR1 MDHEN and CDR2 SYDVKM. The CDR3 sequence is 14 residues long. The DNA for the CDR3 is TGTGCCAGCAAGGGGGCGCGGGGCCGGGAGAACCAGTACTTC. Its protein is CASKGARGRENQYF.